This T cell receptor (beta chain) appears in the sequencing data of a study of blood T cell repertoires in COVID-19. CDR3 length equals 14 residues. Looked up from germline, CDR1 is MGHDK and CDR2 is SYGVNS. V was trimmed by 4 bases and J by 4 bases, leaving 13 bases between them. Authors' data handling: It was from reference gene primer amplification that nucleated cell counts were estimated. The data were produced by immunoSEQ multiplex PCR, yet TCRdb's version contains in-frame clones alone and is incomplete. The V and J calls and clone size were taken over from that table, and D and trimming were inferred from the DNA. The sample carries 490,000 or so clones, approximately 87% recorded once.

The sequence derives from a woman in her thirties or forties who had recovered from COVID-19. Sequencing was performed on PBMCs or T cells enriched from blood (not recorded which). This chain joins TRBV25-1 and TRBJ1-2; no reliable D call. In DNA, the CDR3 is TGTGCCAGCAGTGGCCCCGGGAAGGCCTATGGCTACACCTTC. As protein: CASSGPGKAYGYTF.